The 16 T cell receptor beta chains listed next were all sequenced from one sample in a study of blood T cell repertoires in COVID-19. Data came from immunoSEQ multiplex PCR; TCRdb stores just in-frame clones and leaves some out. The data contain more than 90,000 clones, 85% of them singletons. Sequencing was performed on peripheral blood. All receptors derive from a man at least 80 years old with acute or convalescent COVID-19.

DNA for the CDR3: TGTGCCAGTAGTGGGCGGGCCAGAGAAAAACTGTTTTTT. Translating gives CASSGRAREKLFF. This chain links TRBV19 with TRBJ1-4; D gene uncertain. Looked up from germline, CDR1 is LNHDA and CDR2 is SQIVND (reference sequence). The germline V and J ends were trimmed by 5 bases and 8 bases, with 12 bases remaining between them. CDR3 length: 13 residues.

The CDR3 sequence: CASSLGSKETQYF. CDR3 sequence (DNA): TGTGCCAGCAGCCTTGGCAGTAAAGAGACCCAGTACTTC. This rearrangement joins TRBV16 to TRBJ2-5, with D uncertain. The V and J ends lost 4 bases and 3 bases respectively, with 9 bases between them. The CDR3 has 13 residues. Germline loops: CDR1 KGHSY, CDR2 FQNENV.

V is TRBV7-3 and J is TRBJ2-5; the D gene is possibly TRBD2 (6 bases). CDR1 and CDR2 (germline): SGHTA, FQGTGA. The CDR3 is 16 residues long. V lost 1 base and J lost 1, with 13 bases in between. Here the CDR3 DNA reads TGTGCCAGCAGCTTAAACGGGAGATTGGCCCAAGAGACCCAGTACTTC. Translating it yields CASSLNGRLAQETQYF.

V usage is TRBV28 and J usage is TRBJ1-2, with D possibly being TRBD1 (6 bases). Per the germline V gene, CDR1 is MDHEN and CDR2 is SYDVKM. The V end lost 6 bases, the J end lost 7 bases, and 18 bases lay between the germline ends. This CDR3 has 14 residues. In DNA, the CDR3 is TGTGCCAGCAGCCCGACAGGAGCCACATTTGGCTACACCTTC. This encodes CASSPTGATFGYTF.

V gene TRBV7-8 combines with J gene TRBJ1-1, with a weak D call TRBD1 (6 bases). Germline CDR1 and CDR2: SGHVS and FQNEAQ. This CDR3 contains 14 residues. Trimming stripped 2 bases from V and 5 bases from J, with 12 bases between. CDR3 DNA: TGTGCCAGCAGCTTAATACAGGGTCGGACTGAAGCTTTCTTT. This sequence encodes CASSLIQGRTEAFF. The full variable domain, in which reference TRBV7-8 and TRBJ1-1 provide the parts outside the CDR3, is GAGVSQSPRYKVAKRGQDVALRCDPISGHVSLFWYQQALGQGPEFLTYFQNEAQLDKSGLPSDRFFAERPEGSVSTLKIQRTQQEDSAVYLCASSLIQGRTEAFFGQGTRLTVV.

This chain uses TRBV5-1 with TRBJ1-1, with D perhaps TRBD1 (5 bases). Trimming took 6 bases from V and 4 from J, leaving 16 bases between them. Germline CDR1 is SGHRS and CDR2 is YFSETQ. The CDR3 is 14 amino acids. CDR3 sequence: CASKNTGLVTEAFF. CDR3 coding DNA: TGCGCCAGCAAAAATACAGGTCTCGTCACTGAAGCTTTCTTT.

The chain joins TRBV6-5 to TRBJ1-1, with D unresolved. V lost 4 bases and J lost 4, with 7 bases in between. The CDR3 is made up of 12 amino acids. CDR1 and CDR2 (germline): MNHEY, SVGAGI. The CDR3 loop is CASSSLGTEAFF. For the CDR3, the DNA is TGTGCCAGCAGTTCCCTCGGCACTGAAGCTTTCTTT.

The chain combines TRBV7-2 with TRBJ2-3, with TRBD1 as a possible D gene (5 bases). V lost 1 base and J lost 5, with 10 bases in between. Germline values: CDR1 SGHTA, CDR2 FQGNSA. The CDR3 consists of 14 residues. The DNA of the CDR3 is TGTGCCAGCAGCTTAGGGGTAGGGGTAGATACGCAGTATTTT. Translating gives CASSLGVGVDTQYF.

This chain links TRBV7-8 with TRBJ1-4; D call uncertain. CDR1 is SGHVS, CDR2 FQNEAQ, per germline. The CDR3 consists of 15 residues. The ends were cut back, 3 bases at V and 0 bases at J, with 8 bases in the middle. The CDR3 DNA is TGTGCCAGCAGCTTGACACTCTCAACTAATGAAAAACTGTTTTTT. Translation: CASSLTLSTNEKLFF.

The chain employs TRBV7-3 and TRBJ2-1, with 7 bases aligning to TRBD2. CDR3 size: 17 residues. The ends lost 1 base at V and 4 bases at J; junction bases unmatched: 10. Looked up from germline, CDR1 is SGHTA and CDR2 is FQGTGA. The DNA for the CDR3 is TGTGCCAGCAGCTTAAACCTAGCGGTGTATCGGTACAATGAGCAGTTCTTC. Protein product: CASSLNLAVYRYNEQFF. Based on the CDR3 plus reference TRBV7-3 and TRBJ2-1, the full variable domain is GAGVSQTPSNKVTEKGKYVELRCDPISGHTALYWYRQSLGQGPEFLIYFQGTGAADDSGLPNDRFFAVRPEGSVSTLKIQRTERGDSAVYLCASSLNLAVYRYNEQFFGPGTRLTVL.

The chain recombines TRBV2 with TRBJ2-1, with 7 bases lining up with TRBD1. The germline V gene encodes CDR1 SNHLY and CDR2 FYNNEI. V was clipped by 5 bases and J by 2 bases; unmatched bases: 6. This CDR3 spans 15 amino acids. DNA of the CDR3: TGTGCCAGCAGTCTAACAGGGGTAACCTACAATGAGCAGTTCTTC. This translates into CASSLTGVTYNEQFF.

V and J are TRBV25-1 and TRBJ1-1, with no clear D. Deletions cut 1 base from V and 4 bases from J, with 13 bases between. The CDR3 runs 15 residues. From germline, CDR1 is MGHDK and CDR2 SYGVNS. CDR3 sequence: CASSESRSLATEAFF. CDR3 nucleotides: TGTGCCAGCAGTGAATCGAGGAGCCTGGCCACTGAAGCTTTCTTT.

CDR3 bases: TGTGCCAGCAGTGAATGGAAAGGGGACAAAAACATTCAGTACTTC. This gives the protein CASSEWKGDKNIQYF. V is TRBV25-1 and J is TRBJ2-4; possibly TRBD1 for D (5 bases). There are 15 residues in the CDR3. The V gene lost 1 base and the J gene lost 3 bases, with 10 bases spanning the gap. From germline, CDR1 is MGHDK and CDR2 SYGVNS.

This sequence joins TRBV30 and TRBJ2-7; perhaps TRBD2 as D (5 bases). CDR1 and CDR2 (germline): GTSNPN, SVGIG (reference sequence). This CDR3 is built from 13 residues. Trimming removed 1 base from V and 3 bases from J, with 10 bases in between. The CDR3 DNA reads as TGTGCCTGGAGTGCGCAGCGGTACTACGAGCAGTACTTC. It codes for CAWSAQRYYEQYF.

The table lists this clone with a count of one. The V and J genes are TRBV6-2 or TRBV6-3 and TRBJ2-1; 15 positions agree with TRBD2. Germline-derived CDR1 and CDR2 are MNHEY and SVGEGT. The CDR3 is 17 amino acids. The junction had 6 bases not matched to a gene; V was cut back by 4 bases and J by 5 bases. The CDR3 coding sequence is TGTGCCAGCAGTTGGACTAGCGGGAGGGCCGGGGACAATGAGCAGTTCTTC. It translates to CASSWTSGRAGDNEQFF.

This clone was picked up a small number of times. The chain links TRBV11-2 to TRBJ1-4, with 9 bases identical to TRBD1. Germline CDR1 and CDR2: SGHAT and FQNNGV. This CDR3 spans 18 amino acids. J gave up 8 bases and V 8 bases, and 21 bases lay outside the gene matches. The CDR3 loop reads CASQRGGNRQGVREKLFF. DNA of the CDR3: TGTGCCAGCCAGCGGGGCGGAAATAGACAGGGGGTGAGGGAAAAACTGTTTTTT.